This TCR beta chain was captured in a study of shared clonotypes between healthy human individuals. The study, taken as a whole, reports: At large depth, rarefaction still showed sorted-subset sequencing to be incomplete. Sharing across a handful of donors was seen in around 5% of naive CD4 clonotypes.

V lost 11 bases to trimming and J lost 5 bases; unmatched junction nucleotides: 11. The CDR3 is 14 residues long. Germline-derived CDR1 and CDR2 are MNHNS and SASEGT. CD4+ cell separation produced CD45RA+ naive and CD45RA-negative memory subsets. Using immunoSEQ multiplex PCR, the repertoire was profiled, and TCRdb retains in-frame clones only, with some absent. The sample consists of about 2.4 million clones, 93% of them appearing once. Comment on this clone: Its antigen is unknown.

The source is a man between 18 and 35 years old in good health. Some clones in this sample may be carry-over from other donors' samples. The sequencing input was naive CD4+ T cells from PBMCs. Stated subset: CD45RA+ positively selected. V and J are TRBV6-1 and TRBJ1-4; TRBD1 agrees at 7 bases. Here the CDR3 reads CAVQVDRVNEKLFF. The CDR3 DNA is TGTGCCGTCCAGGTCGACAGGGTCAATGAAAAACTGTTTTTT.